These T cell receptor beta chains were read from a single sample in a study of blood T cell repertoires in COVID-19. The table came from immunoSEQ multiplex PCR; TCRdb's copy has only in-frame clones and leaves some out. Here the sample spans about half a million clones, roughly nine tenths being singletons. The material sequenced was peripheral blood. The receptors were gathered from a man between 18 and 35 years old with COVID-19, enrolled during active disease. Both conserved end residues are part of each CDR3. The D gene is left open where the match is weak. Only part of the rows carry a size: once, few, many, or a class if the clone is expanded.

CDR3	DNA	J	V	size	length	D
CATSRQGGNNEQFF	TGTGCCACCAGTCGACAGGGGGGGAACAATGAGCAGTTCTTC	TRBJ2-1	TRBV24-1	NA	14	TRBD1
CASSEMTGPADTQYF	TGTGCCAGCAGCGAGATGACAGGGCCAGCAGATACGCAGTATTTT	TRBJ2-3	TRBV7-6	NA	15	TRBD1
CASSRGTESYEQYF	TGTGCCAGCAGTCGCGGGACTGAAAGCTACGAGCAGTACTTC	TRBJ2-7	TRBV6-5	NA	14	NA
CASSIDGTGTEAFF	TGTGCCAGTAGTATAGATGGGACAGGCACTGAAGCTTTCTTT	TRBJ1-1	TRBV19	NA	14	TRBD1
CATQGTANTGELFF	TGTGCCACCCAGGGGACAGCTAACACCGGGGAGCTGTTTTTT	TRBJ2-2	TRBV19	NA	14	TRBD1
CASSQDRGRYGYTF	TGTGCCAGCAGCCAAGATAGGGGAAGATATGGCTACACCTTC	TRBJ1-2	TRBV14	NA	14	NA
CASSLEATGSNSPLHF	TGCGCCAGCAGCTTGGAAGCCACAGGGTCCAATTCACCCCTCCACTTT	TRBJ1-6	TRBV5-1	few	16	NA
CASSRGTEQFF	TGTGCCAGCAGCCGGGGGACTGAGCAGTTCTTC	TRBJ2-1	TRBV11-3	once	11	NA
CATRGLAGDTGELFF	TGTGCCACCAGAGGTCTAGCGGGAGATACCGGGGAGCTGTTTTTT	TRBJ2-2	TRBV19	NA	15	TRBD2
CASSVGDRGIQETQYF	TGTGCCAGCAGCGTAGGGGACAGGGGAATCCAAGAGACCCAGTACTTC	TRBJ2-5	TRBV7-3	few	16	TRBD1
CAWKTSESTDTQYF	TGTGCCTGGAAGACTAGCGAGAGCACAGATACGCAGTATTTT	TRBJ2-3	TRBV30	NA	14	TRBD2
CASSPFYRDRRDGEQYF	TGTGCCAGCAGCCCGTTCTATAGGGACAGACGGGATGGTGAGCAGTACTTC	TRBJ2-7	TRBV13	NA	17	TRBD1
CASRLDAGVVREQYF	TGTGCCAGCAGATTGGACGCCGGGGTGGTTCGCGAGCAGTACTTC	TRBJ2-7	TRBV2	NA	15	NA
CASTSFTGTGETQYF	TGTGCCAGCACCTCCTTTACCGGGACAGGGGAGACCCAGTACTTC	TRBJ2-5	TRBV5-4	NA	15	TRBD1
CASSFVAGGTETQYF	TGTGCCAGCAGCTTCGTAGCGGGAGGGACAGAGACCCAGTACTTC	TRBJ2-5	TRBV7-9	NA	15	TRBD2
CASSSGIYEQYF	TGCGCCAGCAGCTCGGGAATCTACGAGCAGTACTTC	TRBJ2-7	TRBV5-1	NA	12	NA
CASSPRTRGGQGNEQFF	TGTGCCAGCAGCCCACGAACGCGGGGGGGCCAAGGCAATGAGCAGTTCTTC	TRBJ2-1	TRBV7-9	once	17	TRBD2
CASSLGYGIAEAFF	TGTGCCAGCAGCTTAGGCTACGGGATAGCTGAAGCTTTCTTT	TRBJ1-1	TRBV7-8	NA	14	NA
CASSDSGIYSYNEQFF	TGTGCCAGTAGTGATAGCGGGATCTACTCCTACAATGAGCAGTTCTTC	TRBJ2-1	TRBV19	NA	16	TRBD2
CASSQGGKGLDPKETQYF	TGTGCCAGCAGCCAAGGGGGCAAGGGACTAGACCCGAAAGAGACCCAGTACTTC	TRBJ2-5	TRBV14	NA	18	TRBD2
CAWSVIAGVFDEQFF	TGTGCCTGGAGTGTAATAGCGGGAGTTTTTGATGAGCAGTTCTTC	TRBJ2-1	TRBV30	NA	15	TRBD2
CASTGTGPSGANVLTF	TGTGCCAGCACCGGGACAGGACCCTCTGGGGCCAACGTCCTGACTTTC	TRBJ2-6	TRBV7-9	NA	16	TRBD1
CATSDLDSLNTGELFF	TGTGCCACCAGTGACCTGGACTCCTTGAACACCGGGGAGCTGTTTTTT	TRBJ2-2	TRBV24-1	NA	16	NA
CASSQDGYYYTF	TGTGCCAGCAGCCAAGATGGGTACTACTACACCTTC	TRBJ1-2	TRBV4-2	NA	12	NA
CASRTIAGINEQFF	TGTGCCAGCAGAACAATAGCGGGTATCAATGAGCAGTTCTTC	TRBJ2-1	TRBV6-5	NA	14	TRBD2
CATSSPIRRGDTQYF	TGTGCCACCAGCAGCCCCATCCGACGGGGGGATACGCAGTATTTT	TRBJ2-3	TRBV15	NA	15	NA
CASRLNNSPLHF	TGTGCCAGCAGACTGAACAATTCACCCCTCCACTTT	TRBJ1-6	TRBV5-6	NA	12	NA
CASSPPGQRDTIYF	TGTGCCAGCTCACCACCGGGACAGAGGGACACCATATATTTT	TRBJ1-3	TRBV18	NA	14	TRBD1
CAWSALGGYTGELFF	TGTGCCTGGAGTGCCCTCGGGGGATACACCGGGGAGCTGTTTTTT	TRBJ2-2	TRBV30	once	15	NA
CATSTRTGLTGELFF	TGTGCCACCAGCACACGGACAGGGCTTACCGGGGAGCTGTTTTTT	TRBJ2-2	TRBV15	NA	15	TRBD1
CASSVTGINEQFF	TGTGCCAGTAGTGTAACAGGGATCAATGAGCAGTTCTTC	TRBJ2-1	TRBV19	few	13	NA
CASSGYEGKLFF	TGTGCCAGCAGCGGATATGAGGGAAAACTGTTTTTT	TRBJ1-4	TRBV5-6	NA	12	NA
CASSHPQGEGTGELFF	TGTGCCAGCAGCCACCCACAGGGCGAGGGCACCGGGGAGCTGTTTTTT	TRBJ2-2	TRBV14	NA	16	NA
CASSFGGLAVYEQYF	TGTGCCAGCAGTTTTGGAGGACTAGCGGTTTACGAGCAGTACTTC	TRBJ2-7	TRBV27	NA	15	TRBD2
CASRQTDTQYF	TGTGCCAGCAGGCAGACAGATACGCAGTATTTT	TRBJ2-3	TRBV6-5	NA	11	NA
CAIGQGVNEAFF	TGTGCCATCGGACAGGGGGTTAATGAAGCTTTCTTT	TRBJ1-1	TRBV10-3	NA	12	TRBD1
CASSWGQWGEKLFF	TGCGCCAGCAGCTGGGGACAGTGGGGGGAAAAACTGTTTTTT	TRBJ1-4	TRBV4-1	NA	14	TRBD1
CASSPRDRATEAFF	TGTGCCAGCAGCCCGCGGGACAGGGCCACTGAAGCTTTCTTT	TRBJ1-1	TRBV5-5	NA	14	TRBD1
CASSLAAGGMTQPQHF	TGTGCCAGCAGCTTGGCCGCCGGAGGGATGACTCAGCCCCAGCATTTT	TRBJ1-5	TRBV5-6	NA	16	NA
CASDPSGRGDTQYF	TGCGCCAGTGACCCTAGCGGGCGAGGGGATACGCAGTATTTT	TRBJ2-3	TRBV5-1	NA	14	TRBD2
CAIPQGMNTGELFF	TGTGCCATCCCCCAGGGGATGAACACCGGGGAGCTGTTTTTT	TRBJ2-2	TRBV7-9	few	14	NA
CASAHIGATNEKLFF	TGTGCCAGTGCCCACATAGGGGCGACTAATGAAAAACTGTTTTTT	TRBJ1-4	TRBV19	NA	15	NA
CASSLAQGSLAEAFF	TGTGCCAGCAGCTTGGCTCAGGGGTCCTTGGCTGAAGCTTTCTTT	TRBJ1-1	TRBV5-4	few	15	NA
CASSQGTSGFVRTQYF	TGCGCCAGCAGCCAAGGGACTAGCGGTTTCGTGCGGACGCAGTATTTT	TRBJ2-3	TRBV4-1	NA	16	TRBD2
CATSDTTGVKYF	TGTGCCACCAGTGACACGACAGGGGTTAAGTACTTC	TRBJ2-7	TRBV24-1	NA	12	TRBD1
CASSPFGRGQDEQYF	TGTGCCAGCTCACCATTCGGAAGGGGGCAGGACGAGCAGTACTTC	TRBJ2-7	TRBV18	NA	15	TRBD1
CATKEATSWETQYF	TGTGCCACCAAAGAGGCGACCAGTTGGGAGACCCAGTACTTC	TRBJ2-5	TRBV27	NA	14	NA
CASSDSRLAVDTQYF	TGTGCCAGCAGTGATTCTCGGCTAGCGGTAGATACGCAGTATTTT	TRBJ2-3	TRBV6-1	NA	15	TRBD2
CASSPKIEALIGNTIYF	TGTGCCAGCAGCCCAAAGATTGAGGCCCTTATTGGAAACACCATATATTTT	TRBJ1-3	TRBV7-6	NA	17	NA
CASSQEGQVQYF	TGTGCCAGCAGCCAAGAGGGGCAGGTGCAGTACTTC	TRBJ2-7	TRBV3-1/TRBV3-2	few	12	NA
CSASPSTGLSNTEAFF	TGCAGTGCTAGTCCCTCTACAGGGCTCTCCAACACTGAAGCTTTCTTT	TRBJ1-1	TRBV20-1	NA	16	NA
CASSESWRFLGNTIYF	TGCGCCAGCAGTGAGTCGTGGAGGTTCCTTGGAAACACCATATATTTT	TRBJ1-3	TRBV10-1	NA	16	NA
CASSRTGAGNTIYF	TGTGCCAGCAGTCGAACAGGTGCTGGAAACACCATATATTTT	TRBJ1-3	TRBV2	few	14	NA
CASSQDYSGNTIYF	TGTGCCAGCAGCCAAGACTACTCTGGAAACACCATATATTTT	TRBJ1-3	TRBV3-1/TRBV3-2	NA	14	NA
CATSKRTANYGYTF	TGTGCCACCTCCAAGAGGACTGCTAACTATGGCTACACCTTC	TRBJ1-2	TRBV7-2	NA	14	NA
CASSPPEQPASQFF	TGTGCCAGCTCACCACCGGAGCAGCCGGCATCTCAGTTCTTC	TRBJ2-1	TRBV18	NA	14	NA
CASSQRTVNQPQHF	TGCGCCAGCAGCCAACGGACAGTTAATCAGCCCCAGCATTTT	TRBJ1-5	TRBV4-1	NA	14	NA
CASSFWTGGANVLTF	TGTGCCAGCAGTTTTTGGACAGGTGGGGCCAACGTCCTGACTTTC	TRBJ2-6	TRBV6-5	NA	15	TRBD1
CASSRRAGPQETQYF	TGTGCCAGCAGCCGGCGAGCGGGCCCCCAAGAGACCCAGTACTTC	TRBJ2-5	TRBV4-2	NA	15	NA
CASSAGQGHQPQHF	TGTGCCAGCAGCGCGGGACAGGGTCATCAGCCCCAGCATTTT	TRBJ1-5	TRBV9	NA	14	TRBD1